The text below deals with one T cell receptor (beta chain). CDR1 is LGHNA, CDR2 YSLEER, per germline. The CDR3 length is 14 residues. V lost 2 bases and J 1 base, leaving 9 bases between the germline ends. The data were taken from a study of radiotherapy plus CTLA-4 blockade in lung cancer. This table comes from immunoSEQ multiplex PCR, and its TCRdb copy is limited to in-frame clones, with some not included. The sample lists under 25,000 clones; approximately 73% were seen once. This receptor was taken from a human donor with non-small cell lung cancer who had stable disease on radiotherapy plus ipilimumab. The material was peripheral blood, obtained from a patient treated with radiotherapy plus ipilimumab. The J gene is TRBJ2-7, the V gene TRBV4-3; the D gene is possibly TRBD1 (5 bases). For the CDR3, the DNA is TGCGCCAGCAGCCAATATAGGGGATCCTACGAGCAGTACTTC. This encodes CASSQYRGSYEQYF.